The clone carrying this TCR beta chain came up many times. Its antigen remains unidentified. The sample is drawn from a study of CD8 T cells in ankylosing spondylitis. CDR3 length equals 14 residues. From germline, CDR1 is MNHNS and CDR2 SASEGT. With V trimmed by 8 bases and J by 0 bases, 4 bases remained unmatched. Regarding the study as a whole: Made up of eight highly homologous variants, a TCR beta motif appeared characteristic of ankylosing spondylitis blood.

From the 5' RACE reads, TCRdb called clonotypes with MiXCR, one entry per CDR3 protein. The table shows fewer than 550,000 distinct CDR3 sequences, with roughly 5% occurring only once. This TCR was sampled from a male donor with ankylosing spondylitis. The sequencing sample was made of blood, either unsorted or a sorted T cell fraction (not recorded which). V usage is TRBV6-1 and J usage is TRBJ2-3; TRBD2 aligns across 8 bases. CDR3: CASSQRESTDTQYF. The CDR3 DNA reads as TGTGCCAGCTCACAGCGGGAGAGCACAGATACGCAGTATTTT.